This T cell receptor beta chain was sequenced during a study of shared clonotypes between healthy human individuals. Germline V gene lookup returns CDR1 LNHNV and CDR2 YYDKDF (reference sequence). V lost 1 base and J 7 bases, leaving 10 bases between the germline ends. The CDR3 contains 13 residues. The table came from immunoSEQ multiplex PCR; TCRdb's copy has only in-frame clones and leaves some out. The data contain 2 million to 3 million clones, roughly 93% of them singletons. Sequenced: naive CD4+ T cells from PBMCs. Indicated subset: CD45RA+ positively selected. This chain uses TRBV15 with TRBJ1-1; D call uncertain. The receptor's source is a man between 18 and 29 years old in good health. Some clones in this sample may be carry-over from other donors' samples. CDR3 in amino acids: CATSRVSGFEAFF. CDR3 nucleotide sequence: TGTGCCACCAGCAGAGTAAGCGGGTTTGAAGCTTTCTTT.